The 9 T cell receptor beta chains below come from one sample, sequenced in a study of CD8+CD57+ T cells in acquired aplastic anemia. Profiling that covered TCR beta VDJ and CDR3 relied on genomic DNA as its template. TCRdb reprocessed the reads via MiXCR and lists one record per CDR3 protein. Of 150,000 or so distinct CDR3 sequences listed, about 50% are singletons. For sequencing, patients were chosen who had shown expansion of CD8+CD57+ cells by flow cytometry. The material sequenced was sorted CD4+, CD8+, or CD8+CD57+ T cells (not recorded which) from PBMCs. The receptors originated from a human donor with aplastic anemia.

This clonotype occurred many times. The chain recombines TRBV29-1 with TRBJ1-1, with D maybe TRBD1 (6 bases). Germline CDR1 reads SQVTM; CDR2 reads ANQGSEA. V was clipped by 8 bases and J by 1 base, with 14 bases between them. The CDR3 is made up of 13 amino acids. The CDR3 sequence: CSLGGQRNTEAFF. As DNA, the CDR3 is TGCAGCCTCGGTGGACAGAGGAACACTGAAGCTTTCTTT.

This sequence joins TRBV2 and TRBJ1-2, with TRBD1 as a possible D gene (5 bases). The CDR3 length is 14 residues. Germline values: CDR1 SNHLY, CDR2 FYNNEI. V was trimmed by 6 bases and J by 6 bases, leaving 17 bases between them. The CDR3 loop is CASSSLGGGDGYTF. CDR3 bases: TGTGCCAGCAGCTCCCTCGGGGGAGGGGATGGCTACACCTTC.

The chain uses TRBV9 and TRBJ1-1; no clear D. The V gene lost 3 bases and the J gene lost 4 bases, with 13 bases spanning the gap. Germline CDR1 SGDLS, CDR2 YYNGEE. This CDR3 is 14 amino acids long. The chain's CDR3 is CASSGVSRATEAFF. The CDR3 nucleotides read TGTGCCAGCAGCGGCGTGAGTCGTGCCACTGAAGCTTTCTTT.

Here the CDR3 DNA reads TGTGCCAGCAGCTCATCTATCGAGCAGTACTTC. Translated, it gives CASSSSIEQYF. J is TRBJ2-7 and V is TRBV7-9; D unclear. Germline values: CDR1 SEHNR, CDR2 FQNEAQ (reference sequence). The CDR3 runs to 11 residues. Trimming took 4 bases from V and 6 from J, leaving 7 bases between them.

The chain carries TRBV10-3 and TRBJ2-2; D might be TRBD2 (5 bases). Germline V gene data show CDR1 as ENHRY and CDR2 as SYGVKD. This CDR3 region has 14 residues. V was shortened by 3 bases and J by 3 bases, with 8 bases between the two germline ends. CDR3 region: CAISDDYYTGELFF. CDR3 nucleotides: TGTGCCATCAGTGATGACTATTACACCGGGGAGCTGTTTTTT.

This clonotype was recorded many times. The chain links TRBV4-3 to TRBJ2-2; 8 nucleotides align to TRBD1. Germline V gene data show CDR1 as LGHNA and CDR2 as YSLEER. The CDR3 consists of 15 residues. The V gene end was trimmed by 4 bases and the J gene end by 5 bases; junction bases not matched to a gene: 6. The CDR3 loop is CASSPGQGRTGELFF. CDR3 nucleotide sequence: TGCGCCAGCAGCCCCGGACAGGGCCGGACCGGGGAGCTGTTTTTT.

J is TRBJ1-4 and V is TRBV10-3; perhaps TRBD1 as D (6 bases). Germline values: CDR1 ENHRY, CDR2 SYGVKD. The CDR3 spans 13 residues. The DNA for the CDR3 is TGTGCTACCACGGGGGGGCAGGGGGAAAAACTGTTTTTT. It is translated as CATTGGQGEKLFF.

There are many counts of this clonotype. CDR3 coding DNA: TGTGCCATCAGTGGGCCTCTAGCGGGAGGGCCCAATGAGCAGTTCTTC. Translated, it gives CAISGPLAGGPNEQFF. The chain is built from TRBV10-3 and TRBJ2-1; 12 bases map to TRBD2. Germline V gene lookup returns CDR1 ENHRY and CDR2 SYGVKD. This CDR3 region has 16 residues. V was pared by 4 bases and J by 6 bases, with 7 bases of the junction left unmatched.

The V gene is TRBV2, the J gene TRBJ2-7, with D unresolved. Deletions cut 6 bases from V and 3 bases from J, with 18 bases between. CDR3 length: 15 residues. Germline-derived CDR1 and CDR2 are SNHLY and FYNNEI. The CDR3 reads CASSLVWSADYEQYF. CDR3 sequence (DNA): TGTGCCAGCAGCTTAGTTTGGAGCGCGGACTACGAGCAGTACTTC.